This TCR beta chain was obtained from a study of the immune and genomic landscape of osteosarcoma (dated by TCRdb to 2020 to 2021). Study-level background: The overall cohort included some 48 pediatric and adult patients with high-grade osteosarcoma, and the median age at diagnosis was 25 to 35 years (range about 5-90). The goal of the study was to explain why immune checkpoint inhibitors show limited clinical activity in osteosarcoma. To define immunogenic potential, the study profiled osteosarcoma specimens using whole genome, RNA and T-cell receptor sequencing along with immunohistochemistry and reverse phase protein arrays. The cohort was enriched for poor-risk disease, as unfavorable pathologic response to standard therapy was shown in roughly 74% of the cohort and around two thirds of the cohort were deceased. In the overall cohort, 55% to 65% of patients were male, and 75% to 85% had localized disease at diagnosis. Each of a few patients provided a couple of samples from the same tumor site. The osteosarcoma immunogenomic landscape was characterized by integrating TCR sequencing results with transcriptome, protein array and immunostaining data.

Note on this clone: Its antigen has not been determined. The sample holds no much larger clone one base away, and base qualities are not on file.

Results and caveats for the whole study, not just this receptor: Along with the frozen tumor specimens, matched blood was collected from just a couple of patients. Although TCR productive clonality was higher in the immune-hot C3 cluster than in the cold C1 cluster, TCR productive clonality was still low overall. No statistical method determined sample size because osteosarcoma is rare and all possible samples were collected. In five cases, a single hyperexpanded clone dominated the repertoire, and each of these five cases had fewer than 100 T-cell clonotypes. Productive TCR clonality was found to be low overall, with an average of 0.09 and a maximum of 0.3, which suggested limited T-cell clonal expansion. Rather than matched normal tissue, external data from normal skin and healthy peripheral blood provided the clonality benchmarks.

The specimens were post-treatment primary, local recurrence and metastasis tumors obtained from patients with a poor prognosis. The CDR3, from cysteine to phenylalanine, totals 11 residues. The CDR3 DNA has 33 bases and is translated from base 1. Cut back by 5 bases and 4 bases, the V and J ends lie 6 bases apart. The germline V gene supplies CDR1 MNHNS and CDR2 SASEGT. TCR beta chain CDR3 regions were immunosequenced using the ImmunoSEQ Assay (Adaptive Biotechnologies). Regarding the original processing steps: The ImmunoSEQ Analyzer platform was used to export TCRB rearrangements, read counts, read proportions and gene usage. Using productive rearrangements, T-cell clonality was calculated as 1 minus Pielou's evenness. In the clonal space homeostasis analysis, clonotypes were grouped as rare, small, medium, large or hyperexpanded (0.01 to 1 of the repertoire). TCR productive clonality was compared across immune clusters C1, C2 and C3 using the Wilcoxon rank sum test. Sourced from immuneACCESS, this table was stored by TCRdb with only in-frame sequences that have V and J called. A share of the clones is absent; for the studies checked, an unresolved V gene accounts for under half, and the remainder has no known explanation. Clone size and V and J calls were adopted from that table, with D and trimming inferred from the DNA. A total of fewer than 6,500 clones appear in this sample, 60% to 70% of them only once. Of the sample, approximately 15% is held by the ten largest clones.

The sequence derives from a human donor with osteosarcoma. Specimen: osteosarcoma tumor tissue from the lung. The V gene is TRBV6-1 and the J gene is TRBJ2-7; the D segment is perhaps TRBD1 or TRBD2, each sharing 5 matched bases. The nucleotide sequence is given as TGTGCCAGCAGTTGGGGGTACGAGCAGTACTTC. This yields the protein CASSWGYEQYF.